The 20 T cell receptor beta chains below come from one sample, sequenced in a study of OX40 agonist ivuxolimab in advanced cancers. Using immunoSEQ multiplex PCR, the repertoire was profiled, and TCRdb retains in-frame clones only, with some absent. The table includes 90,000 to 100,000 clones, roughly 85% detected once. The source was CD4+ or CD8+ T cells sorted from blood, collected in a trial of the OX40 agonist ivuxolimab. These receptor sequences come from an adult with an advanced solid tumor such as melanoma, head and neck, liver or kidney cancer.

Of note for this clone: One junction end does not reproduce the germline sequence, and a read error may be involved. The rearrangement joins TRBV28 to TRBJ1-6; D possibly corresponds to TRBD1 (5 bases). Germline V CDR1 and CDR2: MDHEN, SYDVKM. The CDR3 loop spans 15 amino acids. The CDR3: CASTEFAGYISPLHF. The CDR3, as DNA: TGTGCCAGCACCGAATTCGCAGGGTATATTTCACCCCTCCACTTT.

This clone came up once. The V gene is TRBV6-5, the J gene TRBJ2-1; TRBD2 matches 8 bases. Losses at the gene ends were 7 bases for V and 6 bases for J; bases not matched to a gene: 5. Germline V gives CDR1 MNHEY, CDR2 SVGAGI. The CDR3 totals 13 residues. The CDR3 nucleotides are TGTGCCAGCAAAGTAGCGGGGACCAATGAGCAGTTCTTC. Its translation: CASKVAGTNEQFF.

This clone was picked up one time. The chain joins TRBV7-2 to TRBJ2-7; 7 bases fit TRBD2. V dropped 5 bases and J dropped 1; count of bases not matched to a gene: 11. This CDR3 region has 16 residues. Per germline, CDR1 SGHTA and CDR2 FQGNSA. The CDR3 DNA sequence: TGTGCCAGCAGCCCCCTGGGACTGGGGGGGTCCTACGAGCAGTACTTC. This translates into CASSPLGLGGSYEQYF. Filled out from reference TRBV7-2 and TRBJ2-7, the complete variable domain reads GAGVSQSPSNKVTEKGKDVELRCDPISGHTALYWYRQSLGQGLEFLIYFQGNSAPDKSGLPSDRFSAERTGGSVSTLTIQRTQQEDSAVYLCASSPLGLGGSYEQYFGPGTRLTVT.

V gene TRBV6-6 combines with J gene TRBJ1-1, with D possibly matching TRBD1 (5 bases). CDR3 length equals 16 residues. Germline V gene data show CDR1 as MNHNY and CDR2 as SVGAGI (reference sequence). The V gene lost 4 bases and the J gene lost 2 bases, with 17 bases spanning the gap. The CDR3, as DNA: TGTGCCAGCAGTTCTGTTCCTGGGGGACCAAACACTGAAGCTTTCTTT. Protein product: CASSSVPGGPNTEAFF.

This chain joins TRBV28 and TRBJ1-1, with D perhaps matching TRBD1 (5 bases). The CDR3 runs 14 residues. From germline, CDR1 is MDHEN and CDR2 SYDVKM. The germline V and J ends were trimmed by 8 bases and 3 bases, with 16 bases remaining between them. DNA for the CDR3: TGTGCCAGCTGGGGACCCGGGGGGTACACTGAAGCTTTCTTT. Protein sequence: CASWGPGGYTEAFF.

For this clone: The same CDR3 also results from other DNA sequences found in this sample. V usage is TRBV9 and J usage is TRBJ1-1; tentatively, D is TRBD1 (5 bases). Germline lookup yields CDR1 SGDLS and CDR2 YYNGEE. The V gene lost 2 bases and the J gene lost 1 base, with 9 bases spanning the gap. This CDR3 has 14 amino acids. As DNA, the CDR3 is TGTGCCAGCAGCGTGGGAGGACAGAACACTGAAGCTTTCTTT. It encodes CASSVGGQNTEAFF.

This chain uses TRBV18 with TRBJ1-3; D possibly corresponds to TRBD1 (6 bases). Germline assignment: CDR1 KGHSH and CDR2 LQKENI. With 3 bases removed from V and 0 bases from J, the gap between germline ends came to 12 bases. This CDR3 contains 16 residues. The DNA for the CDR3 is TGTGCCAGCTCACCGACAGGCCCCAACTCTGGAAACACCATATATTTT. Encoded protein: CASSPTGPNSGNTIYF.

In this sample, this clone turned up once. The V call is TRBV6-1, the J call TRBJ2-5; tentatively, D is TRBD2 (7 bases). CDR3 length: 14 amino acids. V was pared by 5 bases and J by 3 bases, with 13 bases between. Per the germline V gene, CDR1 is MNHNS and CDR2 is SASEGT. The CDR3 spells CASSIGGGEETQYF. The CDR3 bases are TGTGCCAGCAGTATAGGGGGGGGAGAAGAGACCCAGTACTTC.

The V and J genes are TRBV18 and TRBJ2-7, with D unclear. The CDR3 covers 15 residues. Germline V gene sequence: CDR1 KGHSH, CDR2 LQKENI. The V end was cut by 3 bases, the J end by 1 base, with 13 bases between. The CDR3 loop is CASSPYTSRSYEQYF. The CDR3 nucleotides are TGTGCCAGCTCACCGTATACCTCTCGATCCTACGAGCAGTACTTC.

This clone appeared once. CDR3 in amino acids: CASSLEGNSGNTIYF. CDR3 in DNA: TGTGCCAGCAGCTTGGAGGGCAACTCTGGAAACACCATATATTTT. The rearrangement links TRBV5-4 to TRBJ1-3; D gene ambiguous. The CDR3 covers 15 residues. CDR1 and CDR2 from the germline V gene are SGHNT and YYREEE (reference sequence). The V and J ends lost 0 bases and 0 bases respectively, with 7 bases between them.

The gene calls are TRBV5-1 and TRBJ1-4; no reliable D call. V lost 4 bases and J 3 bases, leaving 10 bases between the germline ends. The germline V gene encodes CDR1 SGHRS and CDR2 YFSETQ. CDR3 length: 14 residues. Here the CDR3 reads CASSLDGSNEKLFF. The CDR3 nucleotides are TGCGCCAGCAGCCTGGACGGATCTAATGAAAAACTGTTTTTT.

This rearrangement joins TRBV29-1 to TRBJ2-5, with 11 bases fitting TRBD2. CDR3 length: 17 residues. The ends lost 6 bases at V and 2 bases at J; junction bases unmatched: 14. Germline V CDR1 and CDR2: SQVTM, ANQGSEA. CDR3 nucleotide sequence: TGCAGCGTACCACACACTAGCGGGGGCCTTGGACAAGAGACCCAGTACTTC. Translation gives CSVPHTSGGLGQETQYF.

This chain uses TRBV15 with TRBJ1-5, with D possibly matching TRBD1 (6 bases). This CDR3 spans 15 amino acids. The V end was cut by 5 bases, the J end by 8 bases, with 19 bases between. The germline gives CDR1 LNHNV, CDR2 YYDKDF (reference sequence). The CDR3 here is CATSAQRGDWEPQHF. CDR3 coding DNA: TGTGCCACCAGCGCGCAAAGGGGGGACTGGGAGCCCCAGCATTTT.

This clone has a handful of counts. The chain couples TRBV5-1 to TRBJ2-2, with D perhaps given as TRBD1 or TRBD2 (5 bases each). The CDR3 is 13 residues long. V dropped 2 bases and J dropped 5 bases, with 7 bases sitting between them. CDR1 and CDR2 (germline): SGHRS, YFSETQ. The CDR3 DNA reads TGCGCCAGCAGCTTCGGGGCGACCGGGGAGCTGTTTTTT. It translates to CASSFGATGELFF.

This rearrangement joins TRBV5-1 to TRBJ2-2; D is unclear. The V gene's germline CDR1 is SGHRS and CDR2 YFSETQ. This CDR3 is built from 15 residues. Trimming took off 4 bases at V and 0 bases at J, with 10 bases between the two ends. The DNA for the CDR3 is TGCGCCAGCAGCCCGGACGGAACGAACACCGGGGAGCTGTTTTTT. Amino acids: CASSPDGTNTGELFF.

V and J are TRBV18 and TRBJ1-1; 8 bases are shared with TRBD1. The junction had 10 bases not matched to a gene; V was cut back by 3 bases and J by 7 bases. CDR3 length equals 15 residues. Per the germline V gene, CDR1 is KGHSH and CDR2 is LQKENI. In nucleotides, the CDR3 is TGTGCCAGCTCACCCGGGCTAACGACAGGGGTTGAAGCTTTCTTT. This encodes CASSPGLTTGVEAFF.

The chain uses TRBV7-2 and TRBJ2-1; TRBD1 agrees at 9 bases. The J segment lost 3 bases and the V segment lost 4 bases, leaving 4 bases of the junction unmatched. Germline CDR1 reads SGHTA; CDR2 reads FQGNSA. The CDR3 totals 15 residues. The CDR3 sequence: CASSSDRGGYNEQFF. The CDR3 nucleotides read TGTGCCAGCAGCTCCGACAGGGGGGGCTACAATGAGCAGTTCTTC.

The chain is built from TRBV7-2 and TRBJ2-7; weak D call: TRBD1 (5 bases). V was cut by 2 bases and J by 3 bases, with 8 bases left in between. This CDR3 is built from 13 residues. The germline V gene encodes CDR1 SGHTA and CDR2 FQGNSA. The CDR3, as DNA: TGTGCCAGCAGCTTACATCAGGGCTACGAGCAGTACTTC. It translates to CASSLHQGYEQYF.

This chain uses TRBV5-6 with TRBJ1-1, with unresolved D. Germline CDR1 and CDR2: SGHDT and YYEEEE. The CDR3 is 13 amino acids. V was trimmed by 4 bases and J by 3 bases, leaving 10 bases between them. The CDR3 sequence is CASSQEVHTEAFF. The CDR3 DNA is TGTGCCAGCAGCCAGGAGGTCCACACTGAAGCTTTCTTT.

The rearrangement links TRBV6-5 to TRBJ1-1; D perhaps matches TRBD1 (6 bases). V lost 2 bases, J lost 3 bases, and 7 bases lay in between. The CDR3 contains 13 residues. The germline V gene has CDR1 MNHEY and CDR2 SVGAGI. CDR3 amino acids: CASSYNRDTEAFF. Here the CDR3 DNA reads TGTGCCAGCAGTTACAACAGGGACACTGAAGCTTTCTTT.